This T cell receptor beta chain was profiled in a study of cytomegalovirus exposure and HLA in healthy donors. The donors were part of the validation cohort, which consisted of under 150 subjects and was separate from the first cohort of about 650 subjects. Method: immunoSEQ multiplex PCR; TCRdb's copy keeps in-frame clones and lacks some. In the table there are tens of thousands of clones, around 90% of which are singletons. Germline V gene data show CDR1 as MGHDK and CDR2 as SYGVNS. This CDR3 region has 15 residues. The trim removed 6 bases at V and 1 base at J, leaving 9 bases unmatched. The chain links TRBV25-1 to TRBJ2-7; 7 bases are a match to TRBD1. The receptor was isolated from a young woman in good health and CMV-seropositive. The sample comprised PBMCs. DNA for the CDR3: TGTGCCAGCAGCCGCACAGGGGCTCTTTCCTACGAGCAGTACTTC. This translates into CASSRTGALSYEQYF.